This T cell receptor beta chain was documented in a study of metastatic and nonmetastatic thyroid tumors. General study results and limits: Reportedly, malignant thyroid tumors had significantly higher TCR beta diversity than benign nodules, in blood and tumor.

At least ten counts were recorded for this clone. Its antigen is not identified. TCRdb reprocessed the PCR reads via MiXCR. The sample has 35,000 or so clones; 15% to 20% are singletons. Nobody among the patients had been given any treatment before thyroid surgery. The CDR3 has 14 residues. Trimming stripped 0 bases from V and 4 bases from J, with 9 bases between. Germline-derived CDR1 and CDR2 are SEHNR and FQNEAQ (reference sequence). The source of this sequence is a male donor with papillary thyroid cancer or a benign thyroid nodule (not recorded which). Some clones in this sample may be carry-over from other donors' samples. Sequenced sample: blood. This chain connects TRBV7-9 to TRBJ2-5, with no clear D. CDR3 loop: CASSLAGLLETQYF. CDR3 nucleotides: TGTGCCAGCAGCTTAGCTGGGCTACTAGAGACCCAGTACTTC. The full variable domain, its missing parts supplied by reference TRBV7-9 and TRBJ2-5, is DTGVSQNPRHKITKRGQNVTFRCDPISEHNRLYWYRQTLGQGPEFLTYFQNEAQLEKSRLLSDRFSAERPKGSFSTLEIQRTEQGDSAMYLCASSLAGLLETQYFGPGTRLLVL.